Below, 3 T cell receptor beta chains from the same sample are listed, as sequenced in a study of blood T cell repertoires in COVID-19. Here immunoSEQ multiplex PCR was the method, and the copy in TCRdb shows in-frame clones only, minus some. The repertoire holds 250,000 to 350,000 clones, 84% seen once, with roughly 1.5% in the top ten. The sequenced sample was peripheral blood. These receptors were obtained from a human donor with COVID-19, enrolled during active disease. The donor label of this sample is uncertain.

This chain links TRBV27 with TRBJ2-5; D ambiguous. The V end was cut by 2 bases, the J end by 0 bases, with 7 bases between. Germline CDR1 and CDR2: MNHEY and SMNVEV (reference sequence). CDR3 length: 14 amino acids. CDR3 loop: CASSLGPNQETQYF. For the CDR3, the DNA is TGTGCCAGCAGTTTAGGGCCGAACCAAGAGACCCAGTACTTC.

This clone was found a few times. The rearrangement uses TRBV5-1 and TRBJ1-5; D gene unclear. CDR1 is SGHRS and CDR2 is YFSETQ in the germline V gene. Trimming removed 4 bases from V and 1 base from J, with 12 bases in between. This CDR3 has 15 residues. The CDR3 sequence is CASSPEGRSNQPQHF. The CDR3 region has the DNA TGCGCCAGCAGCCCGGAGGGCAGGAGCAATCAGCCCCAGCATTTT.

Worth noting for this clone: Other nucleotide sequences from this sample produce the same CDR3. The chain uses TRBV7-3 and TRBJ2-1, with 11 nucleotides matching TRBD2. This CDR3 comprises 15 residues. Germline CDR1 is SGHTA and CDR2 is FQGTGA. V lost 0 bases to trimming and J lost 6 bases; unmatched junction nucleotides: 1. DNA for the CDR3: TGTGCCAGCAGCTTAACACTAGCGGGAGTCAATGAGCAGTTCTTC. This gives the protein CASSLTLAGVNEQFF. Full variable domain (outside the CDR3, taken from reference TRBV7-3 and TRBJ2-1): GAGVSQTPSNKVTEKGKYVELRCDPISGHTALYWYRQSLGQGPEFLIYFQGTGAADDSGLPNDRFFAVRPEGSVSTLKIQRTERGDSAVYLCASSLTLAGVNEQFFGPGTRLTVL.